This TCR beta chain stems from a study of blood T cell repertoires in COVID-19. Background on the study: The cDNA or gDNA used as material had been derived from T cells, B-cell-depleted T cells, or PBMCs.

The CDR3 has 20 amino acids. The V gene's germline CDR1 is LGHNA and CDR2 YSLEER. V dropped 0 bases and J dropped 2; count of bases not matched to a gene: 11. Per the study methods: Amplification from reference gene primers served as the basis for estimated nucleated cell counts. Repertoires were generated with immunoSEQ multiplex PCR, while TCRdb's copy carries only in-frame clones and drops some. The DNA gave D and trimming, while V, J and clone size come from that table. The sample holds some 150,000 clones, about four fifths seen once. Sequenced input: peripheral blood. This receptor was identified in an older woman with acute or convalescent COVID-19. The chain has TRBV4-3 and TRBJ2-2; TRBD1 matches at 11 bases. The CDR3 bases are TGCGCCAGCAGCCAAGATTGGGTATTGGGGACAGGGGGAAACACCGGGGAGCTGTTTTTT. This codes for CASSQDWVLGTGGNTGELFF.